The sequence of this TCR beta chain was determined in a study of CD8 T cells in Susac syndrome. Matching for age and sex applied to the controls, who were healthy donors. It was with random hexamers that roughly 0.45 to 1 ug RNA was reverse transcribed. MiXCR, applied by TCRdb to the immunoSEQ multiplex PCR reads, yields one record per CDR3 protein. The data contain about 190,000 distinct CDR3 sequences, about 95% of them singletons. V was shortened by 0 bases and J by 4 bases, with 10 bases between the two germline ends. The germline V gene has CDR1 SGHRS and CDR2 YFSETQ. This CDR3 has 14 amino acids.

The TCR comes from a human donor in good health. The J gene is TRBJ2-5, the V gene TRBV5-1, with D maybe TRBD2 (5 bases). Sequencing used CD4+ T cells from PBMCs. As DNA, the CDR3 is TGCGCCAGCAGCTTGGCACTAGTTCGAGAGACCCAGTACTTC. Amino acids: CASSLALVRETQYF.